Here is one T cell receptor beta chain with its context. Its antigen is as yet unknown. In germline, CDR1 is SGHRS, CDR2 YFSETQ. The CDR3 runs 16 residues. With 3 bases removed from V and 2 bases from J, the gap between germline ends came to 14 bases. The source of the sample is a study of cytomegalovirus exposure and HLA in healthy donors. Every donor was a healthy person donating bone marrow. Study findings and constraints: Immune exposure information comprised only CMV serostatus. Among TCR beta chains, those listed as cytomegalovirus-associated numbered around 160. As a later analysis showed, several of the most significant clusters appeared to be linked to common viral pathogens.

Vbeta (60) and Jbeta (13) primers were used in the PCR. Sequenced by immunoSEQ multiplex PCR; TCRdb stores in-frame clones only, minus some. The table has around 170,000 clones, 81% seen once. The sequenced material came from PBMCs. This chain connects TRBV5-1 to TRBJ2-2; D is possibly TRBD1 (8 bases). This receptor was identified in a middle-aged man in good health and CMV-seropositive. The CDR3 bases are TGCGCCAGCAGCTCACAGGGGGGGATCAACACCGGGGAGCTGTTTTTT. This translates into CASSSQGGINTGELFF. The full variable domain, with the rest looked up from reference TRBV5-1 and TRBJ2-2, is KAGVTQTPRYLIKTRGQQVTLSCSPISGHRSVSWYQQTPGQGLQFLFEYFSETQRNKGNFPGRFSGRQFSNSRSEMNVSTLELGDSALYLCASSSQGGINTGELFFGEGSRLTVL.